This T cell receptor (beta chain) was sequenced during a study of T cell changes during pregnancy in multiple sclerosis. Produced via immunoSEQ multiplex PCR; TCRdb's table is partial and in-frame only. The sample lists more than 55,000 clones, about 92% seen once, with approximately 6.1% in the top ten. Trimming stripped 6 bases from V and 4 bases from J, with 18 bases between. The CDR3 length is 15 residues. Germline V gene data show CDR1 as MNHEY and CDR2 as SVGAGI. The sequences come from peripheral blood, collected in the third trimester of pregnancy. This receptor was taken from a female donor in good health, enrolled as a control in a pregnancy study. The J gene is TRBJ1-2, the V gene TRBV6-5; D is uncertain. The CDR3 DNA reads as TGTGCCAGCAGGGCCCCCGGCAGCACGGGCTATGGCTACACCTTC. It specifies CASRAPGSTGYGYTF.